This T cell receptor (beta chain) was identified in a study of T cell repertoires in cytomegalovirus infection. Overall study context: An indication of both CMV infection and matching HLA type came from public TCR beta signatures.

CDR1 and CDR2 from the germline V gene are SEHNR and FQNEAQ (reference sequence). The CDR3 totals 16 residues. The V gene lost 5 bases and the J gene lost 0 bases, with 11 bases spanning the gap. Using its own MiXCR run on the reads, TCRdb lists one record per CDR3 protein. Altogether approximately 500,000 distinct CDR3 sequences are present, approximately 15% being singletons, with the ten largest covering 20% to 30%. This clonotype was recorded many times. The TCR comes from a human donor in good health (CMV status not recorded). Some clones in this sample may be carry-over from other donors' samples. The chain joins TRBV7-9 to TRBJ2-6; tentatively, D is TRBD1 (6 bases). The sample was CD8+ T cells from PBMCs. As DNA, the CDR3 is TGTGCCAGCAGCCCGACAGGACTCTCTGGGGCCAACGTCCTGACTTTC. Protein sequence: CASSPTGLSGANVLTF.